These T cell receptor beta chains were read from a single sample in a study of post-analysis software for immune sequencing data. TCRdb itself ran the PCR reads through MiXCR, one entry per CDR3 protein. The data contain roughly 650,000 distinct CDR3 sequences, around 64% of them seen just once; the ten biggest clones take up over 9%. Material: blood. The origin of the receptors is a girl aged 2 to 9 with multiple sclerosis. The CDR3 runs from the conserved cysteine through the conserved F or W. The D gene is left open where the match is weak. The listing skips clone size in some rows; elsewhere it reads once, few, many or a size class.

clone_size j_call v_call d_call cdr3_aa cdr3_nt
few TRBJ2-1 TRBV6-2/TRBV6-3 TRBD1 CASSHSGTGGIEQFF TGTGCCAGCAGTCACTCCGGGACAGGGGGCATTGAGCAGTTCTTC
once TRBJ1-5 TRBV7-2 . CASSFSDNQPQHF TGTGCCAGCAGCTTCTCCGATAATCAGCCCCAGCATTTT
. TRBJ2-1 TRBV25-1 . CASSDTITRLERSYNEQFF TGTGCCAGCAGTGACACCATTACACGACTCGAGAGAAGCTACAATGAGCAGTTCTTC
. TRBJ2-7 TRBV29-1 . CSVESRGAPYEQYF TGCAGCGTTGAAAGCAGGGGTGCACCCTACGAGCAGTACTTC
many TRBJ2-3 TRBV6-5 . CASSYGRGDTDTQYF TGTGCCAGCAGTTACGGCAGGGGGGACACAGATACGCAGTATTTT
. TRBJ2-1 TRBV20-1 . CSAQTGDSPYNEQFF TGCAGTGCCCAGACGGGGGACAGTCCCTACAATGAGCAGTTCTTC
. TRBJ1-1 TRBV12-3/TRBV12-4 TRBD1 CASSPTGEGVEAFF TGTGCCAGCAGCCCTACAGGGGAAGGGGTTGAAGCTTTCTTT
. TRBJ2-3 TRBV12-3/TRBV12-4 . CASSFRENADTQYF TGTGCCAGCAGTTTCAGGGAGAACGCAGATACGCAGTATTTT
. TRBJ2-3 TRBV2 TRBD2 CASRLLAGADTQYF TGTGCCAGCAGGTTACTAGCGGGAGCAGATACGCAGTATTTT
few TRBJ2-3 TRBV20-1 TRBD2 CSASPTSGADTQYF TGCAGTGCTAGCCCGACTAGCGGGGCAGATACGCAGTATTTT
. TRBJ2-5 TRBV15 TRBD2 CATRKTSGWETQYF TGTGCCACCAGGAAAACTAGCGGGTGGGAGACCCAGTACTTC
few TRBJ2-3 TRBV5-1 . CASGWAGAITDTQYF TGCGCCAGCGGATGGGCGGGGGCGATCACGGATACGCAGTATTTT
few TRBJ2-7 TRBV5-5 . CASSPSGLGEQYF TGTGCCAGCAGCCCCTCAGGGCTCGGCGAGCAGTACTTC
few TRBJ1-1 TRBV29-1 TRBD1 CSVGSGTGPSAFF TGCAGCGTTGGGTCTGGGACAGGCCCCAGCGCTTTCTTT
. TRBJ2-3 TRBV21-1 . CASAQGLAGDTQYF TGTGCCAGCGCCCAGGGGCTAGCGGGGGATACGCAGTATTTT
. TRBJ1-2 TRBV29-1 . CSARSLRGYGYTF TGCAGCGCCCGGAGCCTGCGGGGCTATGGCTACACCTTC
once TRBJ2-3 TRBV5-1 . CASSLVGPGDTQYF TGCGCCAGCAGCTTGGTAGGGCCCGGAGATACGCAGTATTTT
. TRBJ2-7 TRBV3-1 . CASSQAGATYEQYF TGTGCCAGCAGCCAAGCGGGAGCAACCTACGAGCAGTACTTC
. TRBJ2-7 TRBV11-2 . CASSRAWGPSSYEQYF TGTGCCAGCAGCCGGGCCTGGGGCCCGAGCTCCTACGAGCAGTACTTC
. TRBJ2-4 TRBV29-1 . CSSGPTKNIQYF TGCAGCTCGGGACCGACCAAAAACATTCAGTACTTC
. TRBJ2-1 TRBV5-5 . CASSPRQENSYNEQFF TGTGCCAGCAGCCCCCGACAGGAAAACTCCTACAATGAGCAGTTCTTC
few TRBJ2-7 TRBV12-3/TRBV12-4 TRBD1 CASRDRGVYEQYF TGTGCCAGCAGGGACAGGGGTGTCTACGAGCAGTACTTC
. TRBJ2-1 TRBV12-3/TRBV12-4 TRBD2 CASSGRTSGTYNEQFF TGTGCCAGCAGTGGGAGGACTAGCGGGACTTACAATGAGCAGTTCTTC
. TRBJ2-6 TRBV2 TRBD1 CASSSPTGSGANVLTF TGTGCCAGCAGCTCCCCGACAGGGTCTGGGGCCAACGTCCTGACTTTC
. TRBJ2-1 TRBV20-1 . CSATIPGSGDNEQFF TGCAGTGCCACCATACCCGGGAGTGGGGACAATGAGCAGTTCTTC
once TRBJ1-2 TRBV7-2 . CASSLEGPPPYTF TGTGCCAGCAGCTTAGAGGGACCGCCCCCCTACACCTTC
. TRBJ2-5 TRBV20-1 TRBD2 CSASRYPGLADQETQYF TGCAGTGCTAGTCGGTACCCTGGACTAGCGGACCAAGAGACCCAGTACTTC
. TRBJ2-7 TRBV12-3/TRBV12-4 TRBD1 CASSTSGTGIYEQYF TGTGCCAGCAGTACATCCGGGACAGGGATCTACGAGCAGTACTTC
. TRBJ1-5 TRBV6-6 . CASSYEVRGVPQHF TGTGCCAGCAGTTACGAAGTCAGGGGTGTGCCCCAGCATTTT
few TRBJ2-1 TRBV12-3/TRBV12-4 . CASSLKGPPYNEQFF TGTGCCAGCAGTTTAAAAGGTCCCCCCTACAATGAGCAGTTCTTC
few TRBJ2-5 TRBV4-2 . CASSQATGPGKTQYF TGTGCCAGCAGCCAGGCAACAGGGCCCGGGAAGACCCAGTACTTC
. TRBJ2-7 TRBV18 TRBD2 CASSPGGTSGYEQYF TGTGCCAGCTCACCCGGCGGGACTAGCGGTTACGAGCAGTACTTC
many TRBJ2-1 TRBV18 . CASSPPSSYNEQFF TGTGCCAGCAGTCCGCCCAGCTCCTACAATGAGCAGTTCTTC
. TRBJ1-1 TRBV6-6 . CASRPQGNTEAFF TGTGCCAGCAGACCCCAGGGGAACACTGAAGCTTTCTTT
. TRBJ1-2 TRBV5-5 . CASSPGAGASYGYTF TGTGCCAGCAGCCCCGGTGCCGGGGCCTCTTATGGCTACACCTTC
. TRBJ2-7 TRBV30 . CAWRSRGYEQYF TGTGCCTGGAGAAGCAGGGGCTACGAGCAGTACTTC
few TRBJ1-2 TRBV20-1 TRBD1 CSASPTGGYGYTF TGCAGTGCTTCTCCGACAGGGGGGTATGGCTACACCTTC
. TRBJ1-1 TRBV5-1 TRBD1 CASSSKPGGPMNTEAFF TGCGCCAGCAGCTCAAAGCCAGGGGGCCCTATGAACACTGAAGCTTTCTTT
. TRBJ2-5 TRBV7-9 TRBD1 CASSPLGQGETQYF TGTGCCAGCAGCCCCTTGGGACAGGGTGAGACCCAGTACTTC
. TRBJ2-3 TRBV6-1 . CASSALAVGADTQYF TGTGCCAGCAGTGCCCTAGCAGTCGGGGCAGATACGCAGTATTTT
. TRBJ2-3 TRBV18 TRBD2 CASSPVTSGRTDTQYF TGTGCCAGCTCACCGGTGACTAGCGGTCGCACAGATACGCAGTATTTT
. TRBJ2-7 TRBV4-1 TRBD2 CASSKGLAREQYF TGCGCCAGCAGCAAAGGACTAGCGCGGGAGCAGTACTTC
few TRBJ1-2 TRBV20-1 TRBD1 CSARETGTGFGYTF TGCAGTGCTAGAGAGACTGGGACAGGCTTCGGCTACACCTTC
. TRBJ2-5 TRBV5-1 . CASSSPENDGEETQYF TGCGCCAGCAGCTCACCGGAGAACGACGGAGAAGAGACCCAGTACTTC